These T cell receptor beta chains were read from a single sample in a study of regulatory T cells in long-lasting Graves disease. One entry per CDR3 protein results from TCRdb running MiXCR on the multiplex PCR reads. The sample includes 380,000 or so distinct CDR3 sequences, about 16% of them seen just once. In addition, the sample was reused for a study of T cells in Graves' hyperthyroidism and ophthalmopathy.

This sample comprised peripheral blood mononuclear cells (PBMCs), obtained at new diagnosis, from a patient treated with antithyroid drugs. The receptor source for this set is a woman aged 18-29 years with Graves disease. Both conserved end residues are part of each CDR3. Each record gives: V gene, D gene, J gene, clone size, CDR3 DNA, CDR3 protein. A D gene is named only where the DNA matches it firmly. Where a row states a size, it is once, few, many or the class of an expanded clone; other rows omit it.

V gene: TRBV5-1
D gene: TRBD1
J gene: TRBJ2-7
clone size: many
CDR3 DNA: TGCGCCAGCAGCCCTTCAGGGGGCGAGAGCCTTATCTACGAGCAGTACTTC
CDR3 protein: CASSPSGGESLIYEQYF

V gene: TRBV28
D gene: TRBD1
J gene: TRBJ2-7
clone size: many
CDR3 DNA: TGTGCCAGCAGTTCCCGGGACAGGGACTACGAGCAGTACTTC
CDR3 protein: CASSSRDRDYEQYF

V gene: TRBV6-4
D gene: TRBD1
J gene: TRBJ1-2
clone size: NA
CDR3 DNA: TGTGCCAGCAGCCGTGGGACAGGGGATATCTATGGCTACACCTTC
CDR3 protein: CASSRGTGDIYGYTF

V gene: TRBV10-3
D gene: NA
J gene: TRBJ2-1
clone size: few
CDR3 DNA: TGTGCCATCAGTGAAGCGAACAATGAGCAGTTCTTC
CDR3 protein: CAISEANNEQFF

V gene: TRBV9
D gene: TRBD2
J gene: TRBJ2-3
clone size: few
CDR3 DNA: TGTGCCAGCACCCCCGGACTAGCGGCAGATACGCAGTATTTT
CDR3 protein: CASTPGLAADTQYF

V gene: TRBV9
D gene: TRBD1
J gene: TRBJ2-7
clone size: many
CDR3 DNA: TGTGCCAGCAGCGTCCCGACAGGGGGGGGTGACGAGCAGTACTTC
CDR3 protein: CASSVPTGGGDEQYF

V gene: TRBV5-1
D gene: NA
J gene: TRBJ2-5
clone size: many
CDR3 DNA: TGCGCCAGCAGCTTATTGGGGGCCCCGGAGACCCAGTACTTC
CDR3 protein: CASSLLGAPETQYF

V gene: TRBV20-1
D gene: NA
J gene: TRBJ2-5
clone size: many
CDR3 DNA: TGCAGTGCTAGAATGGCCGCACTGGAGACCCAGTACTTC
CDR3 protein: CSARMAALETQYF

V gene: TRBV5-6
D gene: NA
J gene: TRBJ2-3
clone size: NA
CDR3 DNA: TGTGCCAGCAGCTCCAGGTCAGGGGCCTCCACAGATACGCAGTATTTT
CDR3 protein: CASSSRSGASTDTQYF

V gene: TRBV28
D gene: NA
J gene: TRBJ2-7
clone size: many
CDR3 DNA: TGTGCCAGCAGTTTATCGGGCGGGACTTACTACGAGCAGTACTTC
CDR3 protein: CASSLSGGTYYEQYF

V gene: TRBV14
D gene: NA
J gene: TRBJ1-1
clone size: NA
CDR3 DNA: TGTGCCAGCAGCCCCACCTGGTCCACTGAAGCTTTCTTT
CDR3 protein: CASSPTWSTEAFF

V gene: TRBV30
D gene: NA
J gene: TRBJ2-7
clone size: many
CDR3 DNA: TGTGCCTGGAGTGTTGGACGTACCTACGAGCAGTACTTC
CDR3 protein: CAWSVGRTYEQYF

V gene: TRBV4-1
D gene: NA
J gene: TRBJ2-3
clone size: many
CDR3 DNA: TGCGCCAGCAGCCACTACCGGGACAACACAGATACGCAGTATTTT
CDR3 protein: CASSHYRDNTDTQYF

V gene: TRBV3-1
D gene: NA
J gene: TRBJ1-4
clone size: few
CDR3 DNA: TGTGCCAGCACAACTGTAGGGGAAAAACTGTTTTTT
CDR3 protein: CASTTVGEKLFF

V gene: TRBV28
D gene: NA
J gene: TRBJ2-7
clone size: many
CDR3 DNA: TGTGCCAGCAGTCCCCAGGGAGAGGGCTACGAGCAGTACTTC
CDR3 protein: CASSPQGEGYEQYF

V gene: TRBV11-2
D gene: TRBD2
J gene: TRBJ2-5
clone size: many
CDR3 DNA: TGTGCCAGCAGGGGGGGGAACCAAGAGACCCAGTACTTC
CDR3 protein: CASRGGNQETQYF

V gene: TRBV20-1
D gene: TRBD2
J gene: TRBJ2-1
clone size: NA
CDR3 DNA: TGCAGTGCAGAGCCCGAACTAGCGGGAGTGAGTGAGCAGTTCTTC
CDR3 protein: CSAEPELAGVSEQFF

V gene: TRBV12-3/TRBV12-4
D gene: NA
J gene: TRBJ2-1
clone size: many
CDR3 DNA: TGTGCCAGCAGTTTAGCGGGAGGGCGACAGGGGCAGTTCTTC
CDR3 protein: CASSLAGGRQGQFF

V gene: TRBV12-5
D gene: TRBD1
J gene: TRBJ2-1
clone size: NA
CDR3 DNA: TGTGCTAGTGGTAGTGGTTTGAAGAAAGATGTTTGGGACAGGGACTACAATGAGCAGTTCTTC
CDR3 protein: CASGSGLKKDVWDRDYNEQFF

V gene: TRBV6-1
D gene: NA
J gene: TRBJ1-2
clone size: many
CDR3 DNA: TGTGCCAGCAGCGCCGGTGCGACAGTCTATGGCTACACCTTC
CDR3 protein: CASSAGATVYGYTF

V gene: TRBV6-1
D gene: NA
J gene: TRBJ2-7
clone size: many
CDR3 DNA: TGTGCCAGCGTATACCCAGGGAGTACCTACGAGCAGTACTTC
CDR3 protein: CASVYPGSTYEQYF

V gene: TRBV4-1
D gene: TRBD2
J gene: TRBJ2-1
clone size: few
CDR3 DNA: TGCGCCAGCAGCCATATCCGTAGGACTAGCGCTTTCAATGAGCAGTTCTTC
CDR3 protein: CASSHIRRTSAFNEQFF

V gene: TRBV28
D gene: NA
J gene: TRBJ1-2
clone size: NA
CDR3 DNA: TGTGCCAGCAACAGAGTTTATGGCTACACCTTC
CDR3 protein: CASNRVYGYTF

V gene: TRBV5-4
D gene: NA
J gene: TRBJ1-2
clone size: few
CDR3 DNA: TGTGCCAGCAGCTTCGTAGCTAACTATGGCTACACCTTC
CDR3 protein: CASSFVANYGYTF

V gene: TRBV20-1
D gene: NA
J gene: TRBJ1-4
clone size: few
CDR3 DNA: TGCAGTGCTAGGGAACCCCCAGGGCTGTTTTTT
CDR3 protein: CSAREPPGLFF

V gene: TRBV28
D gene: TRBD1
J gene: TRBJ1-2
clone size: NA
CDR3 DNA: TGTGCCAGCAGTTTACCCGACAGGGGCGCGGGTGGCTACACCTTC
CDR3 protein: CASSLPDRGAGGYTF

V gene: TRBV13
D gene: NA
J gene: TRBJ2-1
clone size: many
CDR3 DNA: TGTGCCAGCAGCTTGGGCAGGGGTGAGCAGTTCTTC
CDR3 protein: CASSLGRGEQFF

V gene: TRBV29-1
D gene: NA
J gene: TRBJ2-1
clone size: many
CDR3 DNA: TGCAGCGTTGATAGGGGTTGGCGGAGGAGCTCCTACAATGAGCAGTTCTTC
CDR3 protein: CSVDRGWRRSSYNEQFF

V gene: TRBV5-1
D gene: TRBD1
J gene: TRBJ1-6
clone size: many
CDR3 DNA: TGCGCCAGCAGCGTGACAGGGGGGAATTCACCCCTCCACTTT
CDR3 protein: CASSVTGGNSPLHF

V gene: TRBV10-1
D gene: TRBD2
J gene: TRBJ2-1
clone size: many
CDR3 DNA: TGCGCCAGCAGTGACCCGGGAGGGGGGAGTATCAATGAGCAGTTCTTC
CDR3 protein: CASSDPGGGSINEQFF

V gene: TRBV4-1
D gene: NA
J gene: TRBJ2-1
clone size: few
CDR3 DNA: TGCGCCAGCAGCCAATTAACTGGGTACAATGAGCAGTTCTTC
CDR3 protein: CASSQLTGYNEQFF

V gene: TRBV10-3
D gene: TRBD2
J gene: TRBJ2-3
clone size: many
CDR3 DNA: TGTGCCATCAGGGGGACTAGCGGTCTCACAGATACGCAGTATTTT
CDR3 protein: CAIRGTSGLTDTQYF

V gene: TRBV2
D gene: TRBD1
J gene: TRBJ1-2
clone size: many
CDR3 DNA: TGTGCCAGCAGTGAATCCGGGACAGGGGGCTATGGCTACACCTTC
CDR3 protein: CASSESGTGGYGYTF

V gene: TRBV9
D gene: TRBD1
J gene: TRBJ2-7
clone size: many
CDR3 DNA: TGTGCCAGCAGCTCACGACAGGGGGCAGGTTCTGACGAGCAGTACTTC
CDR3 protein: CASSSRQGAGSDEQYF

V gene: TRBV4-2
D gene: TRBD2
J gene: TRBJ2-4
clone size: NA
CDR3 DNA: TGTGCCAGCAGCCAAGATGGGCGGAACGGGGGGGTAAAAAACATTCAGTACTTC
CDR3 protein: CASSQDGRNGGVKNIQYF

V gene: TRBV11-2
D gene: TRBD1
J gene: TRBJ2-1
clone size: many
CDR3 DNA: TGTGCCAGCAGCCCGGACAGGGGCAATGAGCAGTTCTTC
CDR3 protein: CASSPDRGNEQFF

V gene: TRBV5-8
D gene: NA
J gene: TRBJ1-2
clone size: many
CDR3 DNA: TGTGCCAGCAGCTTGAAAGGGTTCGTTGGCTACACCTTC
CDR3 protein: CASSLKGFVGYTF

V gene: TRBV11-1
D gene: NA
J gene: TRBJ2-7
clone size: many
CDR3 DNA: TGTGCCAGCAGCTTAGCGGGCGGACTCTACTACGAGCAGTACTTC
CDR3 protein: CASSLAGGLYYEQYF

V gene: TRBV5-1
D gene: NA
J gene: TRBJ2-2
clone size: many
CDR3 DNA: TGCGCCAGCAGCTTGGATGCGGAGCTGTTTTTT
CDR3 protein: CASSLDAELFF

V gene: TRBV18
D gene: NA
J gene: TRBJ1-1
clone size: NA
CDR3 DNA: TGTGCCAGCTCACCCGGACGCGGATCTCCCAACACTGAAGCTTTCTTT
CDR3 protein: CASSPGRGSPNTEAFF

V gene: TRBV30
D gene: NA
J gene: TRBJ1-1
clone size: many
CDR3 DNA: TGTGCCAGCAGCACGGGGATGAACACTGAAGCTTTCTTT
CDR3 protein: CASSTGMNTEAFF

V gene: TRBV5-1
D gene: NA
J gene: TRBJ1-6
clone size: many
CDR3 DNA: TGCGCCAGCAGCTTGGAGGCAGGTAATTCACCCCTCCACTTT
CDR3 protein: CASSLEAGNSPLHF

V gene: TRBV18
D gene: NA
J gene: TRBJ2-3
clone size: many
CDR3 DNA: TGTGCCAGCTCACCAGTAGCGGCTAGCACAGATACGCAGTATTTT
CDR3 protein: CASSPVAASTDTQYF

V gene: TRBV5-6
D gene: NA
J gene: TRBJ2-2
clone size: few
CDR3 DNA: TGTGCCAGCATCTCAATAGGGTATAGCACGGCCGGCACCGGGGAGCTGTTTTTT
CDR3 protein: CASISIGYSTAGTGELFF

V gene: TRBV7-8
D gene: NA
J gene: TRBJ2-2
clone size: many
CDR3 DNA: TGTGCCAGCAGCCCACATCGGGAGCGGGTCAGGCTCCCCGGGGAGCTGTTTTTT
CDR3 protein: CASSPHRERVRLPGELFF

V gene: TRBV25-1
D gene: NA
J gene: TRBJ2-7
clone size: few
CDR3 DNA: TGTGCCAGCACCGCTAGCGTCTGGGGCTCCTACGAGCAGTACTTC
CDR3 protein: CASTASVWGSYEQYF

V gene: TRBV2
D gene: TRBD2
J gene: TRBJ2-3
clone size: many
CDR3 DNA: TGTGCCAGCAGTGAAGTCTTAGCGGGGTTGGGTACAGATACGCAGTATTTT
CDR3 protein: CASSEVLAGLGTDTQYF

V gene: TRBV19
D gene: NA
J gene: TRBJ2-7
clone size: few
CDR3 DNA: TGTGCCAGCACGGACCACGGCGAGCAGTACTTC
CDR3 protein: CASTDHGEQYF

V gene: TRBV6-1
D gene: NA
J gene: TRBJ2-1
clone size: many
CDR3 DNA: TGTGCCAGCACTACGGACAGCTCCTACAATGAGCAGTTCTTC
CDR3 protein: CASTTDSSYNEQFF

V gene: TRBV19
D gene: NA
J gene: TRBJ1-1
clone size: many
CDR3 DNA: TGTGCCAGTAGTATTGGAGGGCACGGTGAAGCTTTCTTT
CDR3 protein: CASSIGGHGEAFF

V gene: TRBV2
D gene: NA
J gene: TRBJ2-7
clone size: many
CDR3 DNA: TGTGCCAGTAGCGTCGGCGTATCCTACGAGCAGTACTTC
CDR3 protein: CASSVGVSYEQYF

V gene: TRBV28
D gene: NA
J gene: TRBJ2-2
clone size: many
CDR3 DNA: TGTGCCACCAAAACAGGGACCTCGGGCACCGGGGAGCTGTTTTTT
CDR3 protein: CATKTGTSGTGELFF

V gene: TRBV6-2/TRBV6-3
D gene: NA
J gene: TRBJ1-5
clone size: NA
CDR3 DNA: TGTGCCAGCAGTTACAGGCAGGGCTACAATCAGCCCCAGCATTTT
CDR3 protein: CASSYRQGYNQPQHF

V gene: TRBV7-8
D gene: NA
J gene: TRBJ1-2
clone size: many
CDR3 DNA: TGTGCCAGCAGCTTAGCCCGCCGGGGGGTGAGTGGCTACACCTTC
CDR3 protein: CASSLARRGVSGYTF

V gene: TRBV4-1
D gene: NA
J gene: TRBJ2-1
clone size: NA
CDR3 DNA: TGCGCCAGCAGCCAAGAGCCGGCAGTATACAATGAGCAGTTCTTC
CDR3 protein: CASSQEPAVYNEQFF

V gene: TRBV4-1
D gene: TRBD2
J gene: TRBJ2-5
clone size: NA
CDR3 DNA: TGCGCCAGCAGCCATGAACTAGCGGGAGGAGAGACCCAGTACTTC
CDR3 protein: CASSHELAGGETQYF

V gene: TRBV14
D gene: NA
J gene: TRBJ1-2
clone size: NA
CDR3 DNA: TGTGCCAGCAGCCAAGACTCGCTACACTATGGCTACACCTTC
CDR3 protein: CASSQDSLHYGYTF

V gene: TRBV20-1
D gene: TRBD2
J gene: TRBJ2-5
clone size: NA
CDR3 DNA: TGCAGTGCTCCCAGGAGCGGGGGCGAGGAGACCCAGTACTTC
CDR3 protein: CSAPRSGGEETQYF